The present entry profiles one TCR beta chain with its context. The antigen is undetermined. The source of the sample is a study of shared clonotypes between healthy human individuals. Germline V gene data show CDR1 as SGHRS and CDR2 as YFSETQ. Germline trimming cut 5 bases from V and 3 bases from J; bases unmatched to any gene: 4. There are 15 residues in the CDR3. Study results and limitations: For naive CD4 cells, roughly 5.5% of clonotypes were shared across a handful of donors.

Donors comprised healthy HIV-negative adults lacking recent acute infections or vaccinations. Caucasian adults residing in Nashville, Tennessee made up all the donors. For every subset, genomic DNA was evenly distributed across several immunoSEQ plates. TCRdb keeps only in-frame clones here, not all; method: immunoSEQ multiplex PCR. Of approximately 2.4 million clones detected, almost 96% appear once; the ten largest clones hold approximately 0.13%. The sequence derives from a man between 18 and 35 years old in good health. V and J are TRBV5-1 and TRBJ2-4; 11 nucleotides agree with TRBD1. Sequences were obtained from naive CD4+ T cells sorted from blood. Subset: CD45RA+ positively selected. CDR3 bases: TGCGCCAGCAGGTCGGGACAGGGGGTCAAAAACATTCAGTACTTC. It yields the protein CASRSGQGVKNIQYF.